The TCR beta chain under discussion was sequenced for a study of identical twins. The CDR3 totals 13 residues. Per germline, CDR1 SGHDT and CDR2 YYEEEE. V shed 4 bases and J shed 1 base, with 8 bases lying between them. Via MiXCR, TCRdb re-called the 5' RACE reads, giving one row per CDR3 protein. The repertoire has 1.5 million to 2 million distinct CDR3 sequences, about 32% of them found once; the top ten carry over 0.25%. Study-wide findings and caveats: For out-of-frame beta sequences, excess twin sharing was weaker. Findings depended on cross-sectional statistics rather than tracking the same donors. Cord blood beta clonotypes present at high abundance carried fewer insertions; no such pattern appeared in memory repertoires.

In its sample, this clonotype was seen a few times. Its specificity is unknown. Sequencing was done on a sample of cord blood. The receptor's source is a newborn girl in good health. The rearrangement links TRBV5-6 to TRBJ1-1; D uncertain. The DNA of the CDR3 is TGTGCCAGCAGCCCCCACGGGAACACTGAAGCTTTCTTT. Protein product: CASSPHGNTEAFF. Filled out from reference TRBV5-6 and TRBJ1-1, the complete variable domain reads DAGVTQSPTHLIKTRGQQVTLRCSPKSGHDTVSWYQQALGQGPQFIFQYYEEEERQRGNFPDRFSGHQFPNYSSELNVNALLLGDSALYLCASSPHGNTEAFFGQGTRLTVV.